The 13 T cell receptor beta chains presented below share a single source sample, sequenced in a study of blood T cell repertoires in COVID-19. This table comes from immunoSEQ multiplex PCR, and its TCRdb copy is limited to in-frame clones, with some not included. The data hold around 360,000 clones, with 87% observed a single time. Sequenced input: PBMCs or T cells enriched from blood (not recorded which). Every receptor here comes from a woman aged 25-40 years who had recovered from COVID-19.

In its sample, this clone was seen once. The junction departs from the called germline gene at one end, perhaps through a read error. The genes are TRBV9 and TRBJ1-2; TRBD1 agrees at 9 bases. The germline V gene encodes CDR1 SGDLS and CDR2 YYNGEE. The length of the CDR3 is 14 residues. CDR3 protein: CAGSGDRARDGYTF. The CDR3, as DNA: TGTGCCGGCAGCGGGGACAGGGCGAGGGATGGCTACACCTTC.

The chain recombines TRBV14 with TRBJ1-4, with D tentatively TRBD1 (6 bases). The germline gives CDR1 SGHDN, CDR2 FVKESK. V was pared by 0 bases and J by 0 bases, with 11 bases between. The CDR3 loop spans 17 amino acids. CDR3 sequence reads: CASSQDSRTATNEKLFF. The CDR3 bases are TGTGCCAGCAGCCAAGATTCTCGGACAGCAACTAATGAAAAACTGTTTTTT.

The V gene is TRBV6-5, the J gene TRBJ2-3, with TRBD1 identical over 8 bases. V dropped 4 bases and J dropped 2; count of bases not matched to a gene: 8. CDR1 and CDR2 (germline): MNHEY, SVGAGI. The CDR3 spans 16 residues. The CDR3 here is CASSFRGLGFTDTQYF. The CDR3 DNA reads as TGTGCCAGCAGTTTCAGGGGGCTGGGGTTCACAGATACGCAGTATTTT.

The sample holds one count of this clone. V gene TRBV7-9 combines with J gene TRBJ2-7, with D possibly matching TRBD1 (6 bases). The CDR3 has 13 amino acids. Germline assignment: CDR1 SEHNR and CDR2 FQNEAQ (reference sequence). Deletions cut 4 bases from V and 2 bases from J, with 9 bases between. CDR3: CASSSTGPYEQYF. In DNA form, the CDR3 reads TGTGCCAGCAGCTCCACAGGGCCCTACGAGCAGTACTTC.

The chain employs TRBV19 and TRBJ1-6; 8 positions agree with TRBD1. CDR3 length equals 15 residues. Germline-derived CDR1 and CDR2 are LNHDA and SQIVND (reference sequence). Unmatched junction bases numbered 9, after V lost 5 bases and J lost 9 bases. For the CDR3, the DNA is TGTGCCAGTAGTCCGGGACAGGCCCCGGGTTCACCCCTCCACTTT. This codes for CASSPGQAPGSPLHF.

This chain links TRBV4-2 with TRBJ2-1; 7 bases agree with TRBD2. V shed 0 bases, J shed 8 bases, and the junction held 7 bases outside the gene matches. The CDR3 is 15 residues long. CDR1 LGHNA and CDR2 YNFKEQ come from the germline V gene. DNA for the CDR3: TGTGCCAGCAGCCAAGATGGAAAGGGAGGGGATGAGCAGTTCTTC. Translating gives CASSQDGKGGDEQFF.

The gene calls are TRBV5-1 and TRBJ2-4, with TRBD1 identical over 7 bases. CDR1 and CDR2 from the germline V gene are SGHRS and YFSETQ. This CDR3 has 14 residues. After removal of 0 bases from V and 5 bases from J, the junction contained 2 bases not matched to a gene. CDR3 bases: TGCGCCAGCAGCTTGGGGACAGGTGAAAACATTCAGTACTTC. Protein product: CASSLGTGENIQYF.

This chain connects TRBV29-1 to TRBJ2-7, with 9 positions matching TRBD1. The CDR3 spans 12 residues. The junction had 7 bases not matched to a gene; V was cut back by 8 bases and J by 5 bases. Germline V gene lookup returns CDR1 SQVTM and CDR2 ANQGSEA. The CDR3 DNA reads TGCAGCCAGAGCGGGACAGGGCACGAGCAGTACTTC. Protein product: CSQSGTGHEQYF.

The CDR3 reads CASSLSTGDTYEQYF. CDR3 sequence (DNA): TGCGCCAGCAGCCTATCGACAGGAGACACCTACGAGCAGTACTTC. The rearrangement links TRBV4-1 to TRBJ2-7; D may be TRBD1 (6 bases). Trimming stripped 4 bases from V and 2 bases from J, with 15 bases between. Germline values: CDR1 MGHRA, CDR2 YSYEKL. The CDR3 contains 15 residues.

This chain connects TRBV24-1 to TRBJ2-1; TRBD2 aligns across 9 bases. After removal of 7 bases from V and 9 bases from J, the junction contained 12 bases not matched to a gene. Germline values: CDR1 KGHDR, CDR2 SFDVKD. The CDR3 runs to 15 residues. The CDR3 loop is CATRGIAGGPGEQFF. Here the CDR3 DNA reads TGTGCCACCAGAGGTATCGCGGGAGGGCCAGGTGAGCAGTTCTTC.

The chain joins TRBV15 to TRBJ1-1, with 7 nucleotides matching TRBD1. Germline CDR1 reads LNHNV; CDR2 reads YYDKDF (reference sequence). There are 16 residues in the CDR3. J gave up 8 bases and V 0 bases, and 12 bases lay outside the gene matches. Written as DNA, the CDR3 is TGTGCCACCAGCAGAGATCTGTGGAAGGGGGCTTCGGAAGCTTTCTTT. This translates into CATSRDLWKGASEAFF. Based on the CDR3 plus reference TRBV15 and TRBJ1-1, the full variable domain is DAMVIQNPRYQVTQFGKPVTLSCSQTLNHNVMYWYQQKSSQAPKLLFHYYDKDFNNEADTPDNFQSRRPNTSFCFLDIRSPGLGDTAMYLCATSRDLWKGASEAFFGQGTRLTVV.

The chain joins TRBV11-3 to TRBJ2-7; D possibly corresponds to TRBD2 (6 bases). With 4 bases removed from V and 4 bases from J, the gap between germline ends came to 11 bases. The CDR3 extends over 13 amino acids. CDR1 is SGHNT, CDR2 YENEEA, per germline. CDR3 sequence: CASSSRDSYEQYF. The CDR3, as DNA: TGTGCCAGCAGCTCAAGGGACTCGTACGAGCAGTACTTC.

This clone was counted a few times. The chain recombines TRBV4-1 with TRBJ1-1, with 10 bases identical to TRBD1. The CDR3 totals 16 residues. Germline trimming cut 6 bases from V and 3 bases from J; bases unmatched to any gene: 10. Germline V gene lookup returns CDR1 MGHRA and CDR2 YSYEKL. The CDR3 nucleotides are TGCGCCAGCAGTCCCGGGACAGGGGCGTGGGACACTGAAGCTTTCTTT. Residues: CASSPGTGAWDTEAFF.